A selection of T cell receptor beta chains follows, all from one sample in a study of CD8 T cells in ankylosing spondylitis. TCRdb fed the 5' RACE reads into MiXCR, producing one record per CDR3 protein. The sample has tens of thousands of distinct CDR3 sequences; over 4% are singletons. Sequences were obtained from blood, either unsorted or a sorted T cell fraction (not recorded which). These receptors originate from a male donor with ankylosing spondylitis or in good health (not recorded which). The CDR3 runs from the conserved cysteine through the conserved F or W. The order of the fields is V gene, CDR3 protein.

V gene: TRBV12-3/TRBV12-4
CDR3 protein: CASRRTSGAGELFF

V gene: TRBV28
CDR3 protein: CASRKDTTQNQPQHF

V gene: TRBV5-1
CDR3 protein: CASSFGPDNEKLFF

V gene: TRBV12-5
CDR3 protein: CASGPGWDTGPDTQYF

V gene: TRBV2
CDR3 protein: CASSEGPGYYEQYF

V gene: TRBV12-3/TRBV12-4
CDR3 protein: CASAGIEEKLFF

V gene: TRBV5-1
CDR3 protein: CASSRQGISYTEAFF

V gene: TRBV20-1
CDR3 protein: CSATTSGGIAYNEQFF

V gene: TRBV11-2
CDR3 protein: CASSYRGRGTSSSYEQYF

V gene: TRBV5-1
CDR3 protein: CASSLDDTSTDTQYF

V gene: TRBV12-3/TRBV12-4
CDR3 protein: CASSLGGFQETQYF

V gene: TRBV20-1
CDR3 protein: CSAPATGESRQYF

V gene: TRBV7-2
CDR3 protein: CASSLALMGDYGYTF

V gene: TRBV6-1
CDR3 protein: CASSDRTGSDHYEQYF

V gene: TRBV5-6
CDR3 protein: CASSFRGLTGIGEKFF

V gene: TRBV9
CDR3 protein: CASGGRETQYF

V gene: TRBV24-1
CDR3 protein: CASQREGPTGELFF

V gene: TRBV27
CDR3 protein: CASSSRDTLQYGYTF

V gene: TRBV2
CDR3 protein: CASIRQGARTDTQYF